This entry lists 18 T cell receptor beta chains sequenced from one sample in a study of blood T cell repertoires in COVID-19. TCRdb keeps only in-frame clones here, not all; method: immunoSEQ multiplex PCR. The data contain under 350,000 clones, roughly 89% of them singletons. Input material: peripheral blood. The origin of the receptors is a middle-aged man with acute or convalescent COVID-19.

The chain carries TRBV30 and TRBJ2-2, with 8 bases matching TRBD1. J lost 4 bases, V lost 3 bases, and 4 bases had no gene match. The germline V gene has CDR1 GTSNPN and CDR2 SVGIG (reference sequence). This CDR3 has 14 amino acids. CDR3 nucleotide sequence: TGTGCCTGGAGGACACAGGGGGGCACCGGGGAGCTGTTTTTT. It translates to CAWRTQGGTGELFF.

The V and J genes are TRBV25-1 and TRBJ1-5; 7 positions agree with TRBD1. Germline V gene data show CDR1 as MGHDK and CDR2 as SYGVNS. Trimming removed 8 bases from V and 7 bases from J; junction bases left unmatched: 8. This CDR3 is 13 amino acids long. CDR3 sequence reads: CASSTGENQPQHF. CDR3 bases: TGTGCCAGCTCTACAGGGGAGAACCAGCCCCAGCATTTT.

V gene TRBV5-1 combines with J gene TRBJ1-6; 7 bases are a match to TRBD1. The CDR3 has 14 residues. Looked up from germline, CDR1 is SGHRS and CDR2 is YFSETQ. V lost 7 bases, J lost 5 bases, and 6 bases stayed unmatched. The CDR3 reads CASSRDRDNSPLHF. The CDR3 DNA sequence: TGCGCCAGCTCTAGAGACAGGGATAATTCACCCCTCCACTTT.

The J gene is TRBJ1-1, the V gene TRBV2; TRBD1 matches at 9 bases. Germline assignment: CDR1 SNHLY and CDR2 FYNNEI. This CDR3 region has 14 residues. Trimming removed 6 bases from V and 2 bases from J; junction bases left unmatched: 4. CDR3 in DNA: TGTGCCAGCAGGTACAGGGGGCATAACACTGAAGCTTTCTTT. Amino acids: CASRYRGHNTEAFF.

The chain joins TRBV30 to TRBJ1-4, with TRBD1 matching 10 bases. The CDR3 has 13 residues. V was pared by 5 bases and J by 7 bases, with 4 bases of the junction left unmatched. Germline V CDR1 and CDR2: GTSNPN, SVGIG (reference sequence). This chain's CDR3 is CAWGDRGIEKLFF. In DNA form, the CDR3 reads TGTGCCTGGGGGGACAGGGGAATTGAAAAACTGTTTTTT.

Written as DNA, the CDR3 is TGTGCCAGCAGTCCTATACCCGGGACAGGGGGAAACACCATATATTTT. Translating gives CASSPIPGTGGNTIYF. The J gene is TRBJ1-3, the V gene TRBV25-1; 9 bases match TRBD1. Germline V gives CDR1 MGHDK, CDR2 SYGVNS. Losses at the gene ends were 5 bases for V and 4 bases for J; bases not matched to a gene: 9. CDR3 size: 16 residues. The whole variable domain, remainder taken from reference TRBV25-1 and TRBJ1-3, is EADIYQTPRYLVIGTGKKITLECSQTMGHDKMYWYQQDPGMELHLIHYSYGVNSTEKGDLSSESTVSRIRTEHFPLTLESARPSHTSQYLCASSPIPGTGGNTIYFGEGSWLTVV.

This rearrangement joins TRBV7-9 to TRBJ2-7, with 10 positions matching TRBD1. Looked up from germline, CDR1 is SEHNR and CDR2 is FQNEAQ (reference sequence). Losses at the gene ends were 5 bases for V and 2 bases for J; bases not matched to a gene: 3. This CDR3 has 14 residues. The chain's CDR3 is CASSRDRGPYEQYF. The CDR3, as DNA: TGTGCCAGCAGCCGGGACAGGGGCCCCTACGAGCAGTACTTC. The full variable domain, completed using reference TRBV7-9 and TRBJ2-7, is DTGVSQNPRHKITKRGQNVTFRCDPISEHNRLYWYRQTLGQGPEFLTYFQNEAQLEKSRLLSDRFSAERPKGSFSTLEIQRTEQGDSAMYLCASSRDRGPYEQYFGPGTRLTVT.

This clone was observed a handful of times. This sequence joins TRBV6-5 and TRBJ2-7; TRBD2 matches at 12 bases. Trimming cost V 2 bases and J 1 base; bases outside gene matches: 0. The CDR3 totals 15 residues. Germline V lookup: CDR1 MNHEY, CDR2 SVGAGI. The CDR3 protein is CASSYGLAGSYEQYF. The DNA for the CDR3 is TGTGCCAGCAGTTACGGACTAGCGGGGTCCTACGAGCAGTACTTC.

This clone was detected only once. The chain employs TRBV6-5 and TRBJ1-5; 7 positions agree with TRBD1. V trimming: 4 bases; J trimming: 5 bases; junction bases outside the gene matches: 5. The CDR3 extends over 14 amino acids. Germline V gives CDR1 MNHEY, CDR2 SVGAGI. The CDR3 loop reads CASSSDRSYQPQHF. The DNA for the CDR3 is TGTGCCAGCAGTTCGGACAGGAGCTATCAGCCCCAGCATTTT.

The rearrangement uses TRBV6-5 and TRBJ1-1; D may be TRBD1 (6 bases). Per germline, CDR1 MNHEY and CDR2 SVGAGI. This CDR3 has 12 amino acids. V lost 8 bases, J lost 4 bases, and 11 bases lay in between. CDR3 coding DNA: TGTGCCAGCCCGAAAGGGGGCACTGAAGCTTTCTTT. Its translation: CASPKGGTEAFF.

This clone was seen a single time. Other nucleotide sequences in the sample specify the same CDR3. The genes are TRBV5-1 and TRBJ2-1; perhaps TRBD2 as D (6 bases). Deletions cut 0 bases from V and 4 bases from J, with 8 bases between. CDR3 length: 14 residues. CDR1 SGHRS and CDR2 YFSETQ come from the germline V gene. The CDR3 region is CASSLVGGYNEQFF. The DNA of the CDR3 is TGCGCCAGCAGCTTGGTGGGGGGTTACAATGAGCAGTTCTTC. Combining the CDR3 with reference TRBV5-1 and TRBJ2-1 gives the whole variable domain KAGVTQTPRYLIKTRGQQVTLSCSPISGHRSVSWYQQTPGQGLQFLFEYFSETQRNKGNFPGRFSGRQFSNSRSEMNVSTLELGDSALYLCASSLVGGYNEQFFGPGTRLTVL.

This chain uses TRBV18 with TRBJ2-2; D remains unclear. The CDR3 is 14 amino acids. CDR1 KGHSH and CDR2 LQKENI come from the germline V gene. V was clipped by 2 bases and J by 4 bases, with 8 bases between them. CDR3 nucleotides: TGTGCCAGCTCACCAATATCGGTCACCGGGGAGCTGTTTTTT. Its protein product is CASSPISVTGELFF.

The chain has TRBV19 and TRBJ1-4; a possible D gene is TRBD1 (5 bases). V dropped 8 bases and J dropped 7 bases, with 14 bases sitting between them. The CDR3 consists of 13 residues. Germline V gene lookup returns CDR1 LNHDA and CDR2 SQIVND (reference sequence). CDR3 protein: CASSRDSGEKLFF. CDR3 bases: TGTGCCAGTTCTCGGGACTCTGGTGAAAAACTGTTTTTT. Drawing the rest from reference TRBV19 and TRBJ1-4, the complete variable domain is DGGITQSPKYLFRKEGQNVTLSCEQNLNHDAMYWYRQDPGQGLRLIYYSQIVNDFQKGDIAEGYSVSREKKESFPLTVTSAQKNPTAFYLCASSRDSGEKLFFGSGTQLSVL.

This chain links TRBV19 with TRBJ1-6, with 8 bases fitting TRBD1. This CDR3 is 15 amino acids long. Germline CDR1 LNHDA, CDR2 SQIVND (reference sequence). The trim removed 8 bases at V and 2 bases at J, leaving 5 bases unmatched. The CDR3 nucleotides read TGTGCCAGTGGACAGGGATCTCCCTATAATTCACCCCTCCACTTT. Encoded protein: CASGQGSPYNSPLHF.

V is TRBV10-3 and J is TRBJ1-1; 8 nucleotides line up with TRBD1. The CDR3 is 14 amino acids. Germline V gene lookup returns CDR1 ENHRY and CDR2 SYGVKD. The V and J ends lost 6 bases and 3 bases, in that order; junction bases with no gene match: 6. CDR3 coding DNA: TGTGCCATCAGGGGACAGGTGGTCGACACTGAAGCTTTCTTT. It encodes CAIRGQVVDTEAFF.

The chain combines TRBV7-6 with TRBJ2-5, with 8 bases lining up with TRBD2. V shed 5 bases and J 1 base; nucleotides not matched to a gene: 3. Per the germline V gene, CDR1 is SGHVS and CDR2 is FNYEAQ. The CDR3 contains 14 residues. CDR3 in DNA: TGTGCCAGCAGCCGCGGGGGGACCCAAGAGACCCAGTACTTC. It encodes CASSRGGTQETQYF.

CDR3 region: CASSFRQGEGYEQYF. In nucleotides, the CDR3 is TGTGCCAGCAGCTTTCGACAGGGGGAGGGATACGAGCAGTACTTC. This chain joins TRBV7-2 and TRBJ2-7; 9 bases are shared with TRBD1. Per germline, CDR1 SGHTA and CDR2 FQGNSA. V dropped 3 bases and J dropped 4; count of bases not matched to a gene: 7. The CDR3 length is 15 residues. Supplemented by reference TRBV7-2 and TRBJ2-7, the full variable domain reads GAGVSQSPSNKVTEKGKDVELRCDPISGHTALYWYRQSLGQGLEFLIYFQGNSAPDKSGLPSDRFSAERTGGSVSTLTIQRTQQEDSAVYLCASSFRQGEGYEQYFGPGTRLTVT.

As concerns this clone: The same CDR3 arises from other DNA sequences in this sample as well. The chain couples TRBV10-2 to TRBJ2-7; D gene ambiguous. Looked up from germline, CDR1 is WSHSY and CDR2 is SAAADI. This CDR3 is built from 11 residues. Trimming took off 5 bases at V and 4 bases at J, with 6 bases between the two ends. CDR3 nucleotides: TGCGCCAGCAGTTTATTTTACGAGCAGTACTTC. Residues: CASSLFYEQYF.